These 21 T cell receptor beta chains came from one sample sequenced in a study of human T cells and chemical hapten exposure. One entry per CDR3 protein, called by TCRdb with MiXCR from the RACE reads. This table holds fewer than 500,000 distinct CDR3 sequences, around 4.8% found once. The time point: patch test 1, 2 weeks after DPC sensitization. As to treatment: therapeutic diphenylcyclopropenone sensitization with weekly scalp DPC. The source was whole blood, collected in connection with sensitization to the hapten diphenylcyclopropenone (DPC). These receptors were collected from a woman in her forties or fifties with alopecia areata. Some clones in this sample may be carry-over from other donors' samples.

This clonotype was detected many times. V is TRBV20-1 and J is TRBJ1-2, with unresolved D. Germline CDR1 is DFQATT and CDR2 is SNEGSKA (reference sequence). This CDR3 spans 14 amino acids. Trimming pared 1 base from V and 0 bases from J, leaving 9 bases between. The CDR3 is CSARAVTSNYGYTF. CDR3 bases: TGCAGTGCTAGAGCGGTAACTTCTAACTATGGCTACACCTTC.

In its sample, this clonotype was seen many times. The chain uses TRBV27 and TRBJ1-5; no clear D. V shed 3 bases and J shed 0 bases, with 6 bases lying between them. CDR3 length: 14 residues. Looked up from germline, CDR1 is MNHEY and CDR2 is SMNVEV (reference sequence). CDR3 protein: CASSFRVSNQPQHF. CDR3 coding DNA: TGTGCCAGCAGTTTTCGAGTTAGCAATCAGCCCCAGCATTTT.

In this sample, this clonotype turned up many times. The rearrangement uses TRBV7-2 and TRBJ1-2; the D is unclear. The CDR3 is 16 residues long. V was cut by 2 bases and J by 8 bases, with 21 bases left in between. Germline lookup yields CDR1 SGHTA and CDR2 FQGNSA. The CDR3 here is CASSLQVGGMRKGYTF. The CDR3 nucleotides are TGTGCCAGCAGCTTACAGGTGGGCGGGATGCGAAAAGGCTACACCTTC.

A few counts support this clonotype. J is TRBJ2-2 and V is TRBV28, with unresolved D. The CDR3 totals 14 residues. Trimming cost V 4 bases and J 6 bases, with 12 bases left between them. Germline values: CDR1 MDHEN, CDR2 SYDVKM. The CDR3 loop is CASSSPPRPGELFF. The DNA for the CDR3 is TGTGCCAGCAGTTCGCCCCCAAGGCCCGGGGAGCTGTTTTTT. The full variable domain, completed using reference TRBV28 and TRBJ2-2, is DVKVTQSSRYLVKRTGEKVFLECVQDMDHENMFWYRQDPGLGLRLIYFSYDVKMKEKGDIPEGYSVSREKKERFSLILESASTNQTSMYLCASSSPPRPGELFFGEGSRLTVL.

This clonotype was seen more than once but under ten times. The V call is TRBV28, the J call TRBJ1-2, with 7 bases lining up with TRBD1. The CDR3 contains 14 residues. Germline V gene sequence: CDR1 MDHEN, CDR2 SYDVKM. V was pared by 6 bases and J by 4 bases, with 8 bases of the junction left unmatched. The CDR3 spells CASRPPGQAYGYTF. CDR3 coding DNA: TGTGCCAGCAGACCTCCCGGACAGGCCTATGGCTACACCTTC.

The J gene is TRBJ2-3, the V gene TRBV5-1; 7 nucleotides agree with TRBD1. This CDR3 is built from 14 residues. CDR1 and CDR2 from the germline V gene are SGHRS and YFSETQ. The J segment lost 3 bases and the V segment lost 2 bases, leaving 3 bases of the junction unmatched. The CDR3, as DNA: TGCGCCAGCAGCTTCTCCAGGGGGACAGATACGCAGTATTTT. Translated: CASSFSRGTDTQYF.

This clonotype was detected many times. CDR3 DNA sequence: TGTGCCAGCAGCTTCCGGACAGGGCTCTATAATTCACCCCTCCACTTT. Translation gives CASSFRTGLYNSPLHF. The rearrangement uses TRBV7-3 and TRBJ1-6, with 8 bases fitting TRBD1. This CDR3 region has 16 residues. In germline, CDR1 is SGHTA, CDR2 FQGTGA. Trimming took 3 bases from V and 3 from J; bases not matched to a gene: 4.

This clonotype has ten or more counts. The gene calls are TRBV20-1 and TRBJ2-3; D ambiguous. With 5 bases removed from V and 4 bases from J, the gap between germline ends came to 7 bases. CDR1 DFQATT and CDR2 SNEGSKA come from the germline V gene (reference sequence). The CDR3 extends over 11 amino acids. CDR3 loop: CSAVLSDTQYF. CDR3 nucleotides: TGCAGTGCTGTGCTTTCAGATACGCAGTATTTT.

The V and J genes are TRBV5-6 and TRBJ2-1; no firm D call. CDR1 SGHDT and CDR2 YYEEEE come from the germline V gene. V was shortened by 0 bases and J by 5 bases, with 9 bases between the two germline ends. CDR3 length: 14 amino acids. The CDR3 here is CASSLERANNEQFF. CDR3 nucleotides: TGTGCCAGCAGCTTGGAAAGGGCCAACAATGAGCAGTTCTTC.

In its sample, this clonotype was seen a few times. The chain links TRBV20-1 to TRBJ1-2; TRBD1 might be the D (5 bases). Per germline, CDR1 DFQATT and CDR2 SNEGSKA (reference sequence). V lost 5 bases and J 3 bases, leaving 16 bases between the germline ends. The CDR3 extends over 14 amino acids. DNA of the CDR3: TGCAGTGCTGCTGGTCCGGCGGGGGACTATGGCTACACCTTC. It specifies CSAAGPAGDYGYTF.

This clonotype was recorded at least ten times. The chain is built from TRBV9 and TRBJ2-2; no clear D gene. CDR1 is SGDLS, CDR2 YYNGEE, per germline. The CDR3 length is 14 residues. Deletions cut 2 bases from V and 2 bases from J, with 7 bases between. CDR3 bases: TGTGCCAGCAGCGTGCTCGATAACACCGGGGAGCTGTTTTTT. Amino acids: CASSVLDNTGELFF.

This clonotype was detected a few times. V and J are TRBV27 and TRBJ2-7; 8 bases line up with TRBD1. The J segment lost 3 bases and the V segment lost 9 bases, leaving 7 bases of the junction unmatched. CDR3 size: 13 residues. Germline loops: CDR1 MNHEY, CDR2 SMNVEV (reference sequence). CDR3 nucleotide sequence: TGTGCCAGTCGGACAGGGACCCTCTACGAGCAGTACTTC. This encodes CASRTGTLYEQYF.

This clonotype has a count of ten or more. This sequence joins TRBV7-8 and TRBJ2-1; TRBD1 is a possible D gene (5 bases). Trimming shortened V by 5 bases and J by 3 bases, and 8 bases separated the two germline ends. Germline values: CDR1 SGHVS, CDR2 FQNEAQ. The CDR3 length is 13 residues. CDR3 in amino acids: CASSLDNYNEQFF. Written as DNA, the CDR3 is TGTGCCAGCAGCCTGGACAACTACAATGAGCAGTTCTTC.

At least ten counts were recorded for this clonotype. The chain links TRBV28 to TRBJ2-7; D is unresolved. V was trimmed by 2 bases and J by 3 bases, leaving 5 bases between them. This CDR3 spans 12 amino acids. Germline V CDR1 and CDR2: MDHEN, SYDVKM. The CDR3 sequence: CASSLPGYEQYF. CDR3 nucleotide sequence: TGTGCCAGCAGTTTACCGGGCTACGAGCAGTACTTC.

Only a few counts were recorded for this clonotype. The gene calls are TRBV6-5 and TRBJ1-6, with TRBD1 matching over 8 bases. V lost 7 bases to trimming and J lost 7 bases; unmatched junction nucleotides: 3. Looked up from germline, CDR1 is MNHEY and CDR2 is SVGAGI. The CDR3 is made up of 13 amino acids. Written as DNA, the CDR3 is TGTGCCAGCAAGGACAGGGCCAATTCACCCCTCCACTTT. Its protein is CASKDRANSPLHF.

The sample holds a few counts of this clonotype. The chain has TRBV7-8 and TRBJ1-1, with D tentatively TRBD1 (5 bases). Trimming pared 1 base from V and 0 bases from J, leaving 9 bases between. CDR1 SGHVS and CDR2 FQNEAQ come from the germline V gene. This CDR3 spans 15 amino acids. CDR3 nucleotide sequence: TGTGCCAGCAGCTTAGTGAGACAGCTGAACACTGAAGCTTTCTTT. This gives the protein CASSLVRQLNTEAFF.

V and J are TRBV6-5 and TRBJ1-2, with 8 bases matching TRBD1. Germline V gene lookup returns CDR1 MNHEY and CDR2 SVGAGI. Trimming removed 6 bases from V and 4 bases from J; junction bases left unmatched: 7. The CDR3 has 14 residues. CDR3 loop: CASRTDRAGYGYTF. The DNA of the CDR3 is TGTGCCAGCAGGACGGACAGGGCCGGCTATGGCTACACCTTC.

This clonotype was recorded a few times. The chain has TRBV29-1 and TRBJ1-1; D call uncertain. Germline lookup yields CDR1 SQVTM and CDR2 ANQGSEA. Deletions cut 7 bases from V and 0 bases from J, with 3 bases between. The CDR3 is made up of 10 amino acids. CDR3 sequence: CSGLNTEAFF. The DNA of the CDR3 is TGCAGCGGGCTGAACACTGAAGCTTTCTTT.

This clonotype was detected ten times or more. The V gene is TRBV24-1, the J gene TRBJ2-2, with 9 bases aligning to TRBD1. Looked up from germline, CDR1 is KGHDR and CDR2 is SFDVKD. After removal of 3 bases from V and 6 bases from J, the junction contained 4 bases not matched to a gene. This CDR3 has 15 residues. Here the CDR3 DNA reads TGTGCCACCAGTGATCGGGACAGGGTAGCCGGGGAGCTGTTTTTT. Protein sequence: CATSDRDRVAGELFF.

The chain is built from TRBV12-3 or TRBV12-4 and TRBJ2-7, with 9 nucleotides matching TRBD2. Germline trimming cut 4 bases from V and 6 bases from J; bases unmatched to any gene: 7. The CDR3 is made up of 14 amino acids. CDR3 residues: CASSSSGTSPEQYF. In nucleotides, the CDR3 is TGTGCCAGCAGTTCCTCCGGGACTAGCCCCGAGCAGTACTTC.

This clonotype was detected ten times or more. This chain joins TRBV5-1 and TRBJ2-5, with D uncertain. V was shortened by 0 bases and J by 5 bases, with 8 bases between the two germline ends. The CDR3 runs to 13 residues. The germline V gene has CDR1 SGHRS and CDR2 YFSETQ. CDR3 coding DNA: TGCGCCAGCAGCTTGGCTCCGGCGGAGACCCAGTACTTC. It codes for CASSLAPAETQYF. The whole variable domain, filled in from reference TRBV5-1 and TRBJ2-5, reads KAGVTQTPRYLIKTRGQQVTLSCSPISGHRSVSWYQQTPGQGLQFLFEYFSETQRNKGNFPGRFSGRQFSNSRSEMNVSTLELGDSALYLCASSLAPAETQYFGPGTRLLVL.